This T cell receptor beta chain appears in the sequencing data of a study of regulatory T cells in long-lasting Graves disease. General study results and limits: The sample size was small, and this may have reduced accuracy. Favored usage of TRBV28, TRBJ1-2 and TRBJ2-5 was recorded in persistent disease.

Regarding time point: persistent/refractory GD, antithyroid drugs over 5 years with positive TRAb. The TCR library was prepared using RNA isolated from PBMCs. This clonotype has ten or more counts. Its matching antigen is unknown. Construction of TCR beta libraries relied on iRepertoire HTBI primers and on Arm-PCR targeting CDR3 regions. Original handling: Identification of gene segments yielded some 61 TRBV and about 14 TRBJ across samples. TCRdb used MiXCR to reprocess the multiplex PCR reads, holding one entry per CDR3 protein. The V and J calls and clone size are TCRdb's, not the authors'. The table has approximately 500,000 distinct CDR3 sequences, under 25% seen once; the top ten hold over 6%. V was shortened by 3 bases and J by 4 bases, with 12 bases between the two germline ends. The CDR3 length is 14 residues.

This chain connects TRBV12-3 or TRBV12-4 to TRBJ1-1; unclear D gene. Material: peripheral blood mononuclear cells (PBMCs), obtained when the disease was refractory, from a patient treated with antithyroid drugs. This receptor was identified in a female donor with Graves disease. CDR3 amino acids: CASSLQAWGTEAFF. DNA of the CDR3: TGTGCCAGCAGTTTGCAGGCGTGGGGCACTGAAGCTTTCTTT.